This TCR beta chain comes out of a study of molecular identifiers for immune sequencing clone quantification. The CDR3 runs 15 residues. The ends lost 3 bases at V and 7 bases at J; junction bases unmatched: 11. CDR1 and CDR2 from the germline V gene are SNHLY and FYNNEI. TCRdb reanalysed the PCR reads using MiXCR and keeps one entry per CDR3 protein. The table records over 300,000 distinct CDR3 sequences, 24% of them present only once. Many counts were recorded for this clonotype. The sequence came from a human donor in good health. Some libraries in this study had Jurkat cell RNA spiked in. The sequenced material came from naive CD8+ T cells from blood, with Jurkat cell RNA spiked in. The subset: FACS-sorted CD8+CD4-CCR7+CD45RA+ naive T cells. The genes are TRBV2 and TRBJ1-1; 7 bases align to TRBD1. CDR3 protein: CASSDLGTDKNEAFF. The CDR3 bases are TGTGCCAGCAGTGACTTGGGGACAGACAAGAATGAAGCTTTCTTT.